These 12 T cell receptor beta chains originate from one sample sequenced in a study of cytomegalovirus exposure and HLA in healthy donors. Only in-frame clones appear in the TCRdb table, and some are missing; sequencing was by immunoSEQ multiplex PCR. The sample lists around 250,000 clones, around 90% occurring once. Sequenced sample: PBMCs. The source is a woman between 18 and 29 years old in good health and CMV-seronegative.

The genes are TRBV7-9 and TRBJ1-2; the D gene is possibly TRBD1 (6 bases). The germline V gene encodes CDR1 SEHNR and CDR2 FQNEAQ (reference sequence). V was trimmed by 5 bases and J by 5 bases, leaving 15 bases between them. The CDR3 has 14 residues. The CDR3 nucleotides are TGTGCCAGCAGCAACGAACAGGGAGCATATGGCTACACCTTC. It translates to CASSNEQGAYGYTF. The full variable domain, its missing parts supplied by reference TRBV7-9 and TRBJ1-2, is DTGVSQNPRHKITKRGQNVTFRCDPISEHNRLYWYRQTLGQGPEFLTYFQNEAQLEKSRLLSDRFSAERPKGSFSTLEIQRTEQGDSAMYLCASSNEQGAYGYTFGSGTRLTVV.

In this sample, this clone turned up a few times. The V call is TRBV2, the J call TRBJ1-2, with TRBD1 identical over 9 bases. Germline V gene data show CDR1 as SNHLY and CDR2 as FYNNEI. There are 14 residues in the CDR3. V trimming: 8 bases; J trimming: 5 bases; junction bases outside the gene matches: 9. The CDR3 loop reads CASFGDRDYYGYTF. The CDR3 DNA sequence: TGTGCCAGCTTTGGGGACAGGGACTATTATGGCTACACCTTC.

This chain uses TRBV7-9 with TRBJ2-5; D is possibly TRBD2 (6 bases). Germline V gives CDR1 SEHNR, CDR2 FQNEAQ (reference sequence). The CDR3 consists of 14 residues. With 6 bases removed from V and 2 bases from J, the gap between germline ends came to 13 bases. CDR3 sequence reads: CASSFLAEQETQYF. The DNA for the CDR3 is TGTGCCAGCAGTTTTTTAGCGGAACAAGAGACCCAGTACTTC.

The chain is built from TRBV27 and TRBJ2-5, with TRBD1 identical over 9 bases. CDR1 MNHEY and CDR2 SMNVEV come from the germline V gene (reference sequence). The CDR3 is made up of 15 amino acids. V gave up 2 bases and J gave up 5 bases; unmatched junction bases: 6. CDR3 residues: CASSLTGGGRETQYF. The CDR3 coding sequence is TGTGCCAGCAGTTTAACAGGGGGCGGACGGGAGACCCAGTACTTC.

J is TRBJ2-6 and V is TRBV5-1; the D gene is possibly TRBD1 (6 bases). Germline V gene lookup returns CDR1 SGHRS and CDR2 YFSETQ. This CDR3 comprises 18 residues. Trimming left V 4 bases short and J 0 bases short, with 17 bases between. CDR3 sequence (DNA): TGCGCCAGCAGCCTGGGGACAATTAAAAGCTCTGGGGCCAACGTCCTGACTTTC. Its translation: CASSLGTIKSSGANVLTF.

This sequence joins TRBV6-6 and TRBJ1-6; the D is unclear. V lost 0 bases and J 5 bases, leaving 8 bases between the germline ends. There are 15 residues in the CDR3. The germline V gene encodes CDR1 MNHNY and CDR2 SVGAGI (reference sequence). The CDR3 bases are TGTGCCAGCAGTTACTCTGGGCCTGATAATTCACCCCTCCACTTT. Translation gives CASSYSGPDNSPLHF.

V is TRBV25-1 and J is TRBJ1-1; 7 bases line up with TRBD1. The germline V gene has CDR1 MGHDK and CDR2 SYGVNS. CDR3 length: 14 amino acids. The trim removed 2 bases at V and 9 bases at J, leaving 9 bases unmatched. The CDR3 loop is CASSEEGRDSKAFF. In DNA, the CDR3 is TGTGCCAGCAGTGAAGAGGGTCGGGACAGTAAAGCTTTCTTT.

This chain joins TRBV5-6 and TRBJ1-5; D not resolved. The CDR3 is 14 amino acids. With 1 base removed from V and 1 base from J, the gap between germline ends came to 6 bases. Germline CDR1 reads SGHDT; CDR2 reads YYEEEE. The CDR3 region has the DNA TGTGCCAGCAGCTTGTCAGGAAGCAATCAGCCCCAGCATTTT. It is translated as CASSLSGSNQPQHF.

This clone was detected only a few times. The J gene is TRBJ1-6, the V gene TRBV4-1; D may be TRBD1 (6 bases). The CDR3 sequence is 14 residues long. The V gene lost 0 bases and the J gene lost 7 bases, with 7 bases spanning the gap. Per the germline V gene, CDR1 is MGHRA and CDR2 is YSYEKL. The CDR3 DNA is TGCGCCAGCAGCCAAGATACAGGGAATTCACCCCTCCACTTT. Its protein product is CASSQDTGNSPLHF.

J is TRBJ2-2 and V is TRBV23-1; 9 bases align to TRBD1. TRBV23-1 falls under the ORF class, with uncertain function. V gave up 6 bases and J gave up 4 bases; unmatched junction bases: 6. CDR3 length: 15 residues. This CDR3 is CASSRDRALTGELFF. In nucleotides, the CDR3 is TGCGCCAGCAGCCGGGACAGGGCCCTCACCGGGGAGCTGTTTTTT.

V is TRBV9 and J is TRBJ2-2, with TRBD1 matching over 10 bases. V lost 4 bases and J lost 5; bases outside the gene matches: 5. The CDR3 loop spans 15 amino acids. Looked up from germline, CDR1 is SGDLS and CDR2 is YYNGEE. CDR3 DNA sequence: TGTGCCAGCAGCATGCGACAGGGGGCAACCGGGGAGCTGTTTTTT. Its translation: CASSMRQGATGELFF.

The CDR3: CASSYGTGGSYEQYV. DNA of the CDR3: TGTGCCAGCAGTTACGGGACAGGGGGCTCCTACGAGCAGTACGTC. The V and J genes are TRBV6-5 and TRBJ2-7, with 11 bases that match TRBD1. The CDR3 is made up of 15 amino acids. Trimming at V came to 2 bases and at J to 0 bases, leaving 0 bases not matched to a gene. Germline V gene data show CDR1 as MNHEY and CDR2 as SVGAGI.